This T cell receptor beta chain was sequenced during a study of T cell repertoires in cytomegalovirus infection. Study overall: As its CMV epitopes, the study selected recently identified HLA-C-restricted and well-studied HLA-B-restricted targets. Public TCR beta signatures provided an indication of both CMV infection and a matching HLA type. Study-level results: Carriers of CMV plus the relevant HLA were identified by cumulative public TCR beta family frequency. Dominant in the ex vivo response were TCR beta clonotypes restricted by HLA-C and specific for CMV.

Using its own MiXCR run on the reads, TCRdb lists one record per CDR3 protein. The sample lists 600,000 to 700,000 distinct CDR3 sequences; around a third were seen once. V gave up 5 bases and J gave up 0 bases, with 16 bases separating them. There are 16 residues in the CDR3. CDR1 and CDR2 from the germline V gene are SGHTA and FQGNSA. As to this clonotype: Its specificity is unknown.

The receptor was derived from a human donor in good health (CMV status not recorded). Some clones in this sample may be carry-over from other donors' samples. The source material was cultured PBMCs, sampled from culture after CMV antigen stimulation. The J gene is TRBJ2-5, the V gene TRBV7-2; D possibly corresponds to TRBD1 (5 bases). The CDR3 DNA reads as TGTGCCAGCAGCGCGGTCGCGTGGGGCGACCAAGAGACCCAGTACTTC. Translation gives CASSAVAWGDQETQYF.